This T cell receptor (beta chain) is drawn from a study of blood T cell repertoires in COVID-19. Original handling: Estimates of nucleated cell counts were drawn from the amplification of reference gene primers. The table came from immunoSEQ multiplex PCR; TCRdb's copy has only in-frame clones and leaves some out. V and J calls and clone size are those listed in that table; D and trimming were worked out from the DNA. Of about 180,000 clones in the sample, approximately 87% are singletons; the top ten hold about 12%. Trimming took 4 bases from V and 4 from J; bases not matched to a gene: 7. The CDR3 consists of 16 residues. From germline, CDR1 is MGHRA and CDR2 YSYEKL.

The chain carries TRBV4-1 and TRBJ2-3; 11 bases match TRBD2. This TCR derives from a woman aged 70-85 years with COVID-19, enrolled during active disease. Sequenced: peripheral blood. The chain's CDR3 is CASSPYETSGADTQYF. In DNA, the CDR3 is TGCGCCAGCAGCCCATATGAGACTAGCGGGGCAGATACGCAGTATTTT.